The entry below gives a single TCR beta chain sequence along with its context. Its matching antigen is unknown. Second-dose schedules of about 4 or about 12 weeks were combined. Measured with immunoSEQ multiplex PCR; TCRdb has only the in-frame clones, and not every one. The repertoire holds fewer than 150,000 clones, with 86% as singletons. The record originates from a study of T cell responses to AZD1222 COVID-19 vaccine. Study-level findings and limits: Donor demographics were predominantly white British with a female majority; clonal diversity may be underestimated. Two AZD1222 doses significantly raised spike-specific TCR breadth and depth over controls.

The TCR comes from an adult who received the AZD1222 COVID-19 vaccine. Sequenced here: peripheral blood, sampled 28 days after the second AZD1222 dose.

The CDR3 is CASSVRDRIYNEQFF. The CDR3 nucleotides read TGTGCCAGCAGCGTCCGGGACAGGATCTACAATGAGCAGTTCTTC. This chain links TRBV6-8 with TRBJ2-1; 8 positions match TRBD1. The CDR3 is 15 amino acids. Germline loops: CDR1 MNHGY, CDR2 SAAAGT. J lost 3 bases, V lost 6 bases, and 7 bases had no gene match.